The clone carrying this TCR beta chain was detected only once. Cohorts were assigned according to the clinical history that participants reported. Each recovered donor of Cohort 3 presented with two negative PCRs, clearance, or symptom resolution. Between the trimmed V and J ends, which lost 8 bases and 0 bases, there was a span of 11 bases. CDR1 and CDR2 from the germline V gene are GTSNPN and SVGIG (reference sequence). This CDR3 is 13 amino acids long. The data belong to a study of blood T cell repertoires in COVID-19. Study in general: Sites in the United States, Italy and Spain provided acute and convalescent COVID-19 samples.

Using immunoSEQ multiplex PCR, the repertoire was profiled, and TCRdb retains in-frame clones only, with some absent. The data show hundreds of thousands of clones, approximately 91% seen once. The V call is TRBV30, the J call TRBJ1-3; D perhaps matches TRBD1 (6 bases). What was sequenced was PBMCs or T cells enriched from blood (not recorded which). The receptor's source is a woman aged 60-75 years who had recovered from COVID-19. In DNA, the CDR3 is TGTGCCGTCCGGACAGACTCTGGAAACACCATATATTTT. Translated, it gives CAVRTDSGNTIYF. Based on the CDR3 plus reference TRBV30 and TRBJ1-3, the full variable domain is SQTIHQWPATLVQPVGSPLSLECTVEGTSNPNLYWYRQAAGRGLQLLFYSVGIGQISSEVPQNLSASRPQDRQFILSSKKLLLSDSGFYLCAVRTDSGNTIYFGEGSWLTVV.